These 23 T cell receptor beta chains share one sample of origin, sequenced in a study of Graves' ophthalmopathy and Graves' hyperthyroidism. The study amplified TCR beta CDR3 regions using RNA transcripts. After a first-round RT-PCR with HTBI primers, a second-round multiplex PCR was run. TCRdb ran MiXCR on the multiplex PCR reads and lists one entry per CDR3 protein. Of around 340,000 distinct CDR3 sequences listed, about a sixth are singletons. Sequencing used peripheral blood. The receptors originated from an adult man with Graves' ophthalmopathy.

This clonotype was seen repeatedly, ten times or more. The chain joins TRBV6-5 to TRBJ2-7; 12 bases agree with TRBD2. CDR3 length: 16 amino acids. Germline V gives CDR1 MNHEY, CDR2 SVGAGI. The V and J ends lost 5 bases and 5 bases, in that order; junction bases with no gene match: 10. Here the CDR3 DNA reads TGTGCCAGCAGTCGCGGGACTAGCGGGCCCCGGGACGAGCAGTACTTC. This sequence encodes CASSRGTSGPRDEQYF.

The chain is built from TRBV11-2 and TRBJ2-5; D uncertain. The germline gives CDR1 SGHAT, CDR2 FQNNGV. With 2 bases removed from V and 3 bases from J, the gap between germline ends came to 4 bases. The CDR3 has 12 amino acids. DNA for the CDR3: TGTGCCAGCAGCTTAAATGAAGAGACCCAGTACTTC. Protein: CASSLNEETQYF.

This rearrangement joins TRBV20-1 to TRBJ1-6; D is undetermined. Germline V gives CDR1 DFQATT, CDR2 SNEGSKA (reference sequence). This CDR3 spans 16 amino acids. Trimming removed 0 bases from V and 0 bases from J, with 9 bases in between. The chain's CDR3 is CSARDPSSSYNSPLHF. Written as DNA, the CDR3 is TGCAGTGCTAGAGACCCGAGCAGCTCCTATAATTCACCCCTCCACTTT.

This clonotype was counted ten times or more. The chain joins TRBV19 to TRBJ1-5; a weak D match, TRBD1 (5 bases). This CDR3 contains 13 residues. The germline V and J ends were trimmed by 6 bases and 5 bases, with 11 bases remaining between them. Germline V lookup: CDR1 LNHDA, CDR2 SQIVND (reference sequence). The CDR3 sequence is CASSRESDQPQHF. CDR3 coding DNA: TGTGCCAGTAGCAGGGAGTCCGATCAGCCCCAGCATTTT.

This clonotype has a count of ten or more. This chain connects TRBV28 to TRBJ2-4; D possibly corresponds to TRBD1 (6 bases). This CDR3 comprises 15 residues. Trimming took off 6 bases at V and 0 bases at J, with 12 bases between the two ends. Germline lookup yields CDR1 MDHEN and CDR2 SYDVKM. The CDR3 region has the DNA TGTGCCAGCAGGGCTATGGGACAAGCCAAAAACATTCAGTACTTC. Translation gives CASRAMGQAKNIQYF.

This clonotype turned up a few times. This chain links TRBV28 with TRBJ2-7; D perhaps matches TRBD1 (5 bases). Per the germline V gene, CDR1 is MDHEN and CDR2 is SYDVKM. This CDR3 spans 13 amino acids. V was cut by 1 base and J by 6 bases, with 10 bases left in between. CDR3 coding DNA: TGTGCCAGCAGTTTATCTCAGGGTCCCGAGCAGTACTTC. It codes for CASSLSQGPEQYF. The complete variable domain, with remaining parts taken from reference TRBV28 and TRBJ2-7, reads DVKVTQSSRYLVKRTGEKVFLECVQDMDHENMFWYRQDPGLGLRLIYFSYDVKMKEKGDIPEGYSVSREKKERFSLILESASTNQTSMYLCASSLSQGPEQYFGPGTRLTVT.

The genes are TRBV12-5 and TRBJ1-1, with TRBD1 identical over 9 bases. This CDR3 spans 14 amino acids. Unmatched junction bases numbered 8, after V lost 7 bases and J lost 5 bases. The germline V gene encodes CDR1 LGHNT and CDR2 FRNRAP. The CDR3 reads CASVLDRGGTEAFF. CDR3 sequence (DNA): TGTGCTAGTGTCCTGGACAGGGGAGGTACTGAAGCTTTCTTT.

This chain uses TRBV6-1 with TRBJ2-5, with 13 bases fitting TRBD2. J was trimmed by 3 bases and V by 6 bases; bases with no gene match: 7. The CDR3 has 16 residues. Germline values: CDR1 MNHNS, CDR2 SASEGT. The CDR3 is CASSQLGTSGEETQYF. Written as DNA, the CDR3 is TGTGCCAGCAGCCAGCTCGGGACTAGCGGGGAAGAGACCCAGTACTTC.

In nucleotides, the CDR3 is TGTGCCAGCAGTCCCTGGGGTAGCGGGAGGGTGAAGTTTCGGGCCTACGAGCAGTACTTC. Translation gives CASSPWGSGRVKFRAYEQYF. The chain links TRBV6-2 or TRBV6-3 to TRBJ2-7; TRBD2 matches at 11 bases. The CDR3 covers 20 residues. Losses at the gene ends were 5 bases for V and 2 bases for J; bases not matched to a gene: 20. Germline V gene sequence: CDR1 MNHEY, CDR2 SVGEGT.

This clonotype appeared many times. The J gene is TRBJ1-5, the V gene TRBV12-3 or TRBV12-4; 11 bases are a match to TRBD1. The CDR3 loop spans 15 amino acids. The V gene end was trimmed by 3 bases and the J gene end by 9 bases; junction bases not matched to a gene: 7. The CDR3 coding sequence is TGTGCCAGCAGTTTTAGAAGGACAGGGGGCTTGCCCCAGCATTTT. Translation gives CASSFRRTGGLPQHF.

In this sample, this clonotype turned up many times. The J gene is TRBJ2-5, the V gene TRBV7-2, with D perhaps matching TRBD1 (5 bases). V dropped 1 base and J dropped 2 bases, with 14 bases sitting between them. The CDR3 consists of 16 residues. Per germline, CDR1 SGHTA and CDR2 FQGNSA. Here the CDR3 reads CASSLEDPRAQETQYF. The CDR3 DNA reads as TGTGCCAGCAGCTTAGAAGATCCCAGGGCACAAGAGACCCAGTACTTC.

This clonotype appeared many times. CDR3 in amino acids: CASSPQGVDSPLHF. The CDR3 coding sequence is TGTGCCAGCTCACCACAGGGAGTGGATTCACCCCTCCACTTT. J is TRBJ1-6 and V is TRBV18, with no clear D. V was pared by 1 base and J by 8 bases, with 9 bases between. This CDR3 has 14 residues. The germline V gene has CDR1 KGHSH and CDR2 LQKENI. The full variable domain, its missing parts supplied by reference TRBV18 and TRBJ1-6, is NAGVMQNPRHLVRRRGQEARLRCSPMKGHSHVYWYRQLPEEGLKFMVYLQKENIIDESGMPKERFSAEFPKEGPSILRIQQVVRGDSAAYFCASSPQGVDSPLHFGNGTRLTVT.

Here the CDR3 DNA reads TGTGCTAGTGGTTTGGAACAGGGTCGGGGCGAGACCCAGTACTTC. This codes for CASGLEQGRGETQYF. This rearrangement joins TRBV12-5 to TRBJ2-5; D is possibly TRBD1 (6 bases). V lost 1 base to trimming and J lost 5 bases, with 14 bases between them. The CDR3 runs 15 residues. Germline V gives CDR1 LGHNT, CDR2 FRNRAP.

This clonotype was detected many times. The genes are TRBV27 and TRBJ2-7; TRBD1 matches 9 bases. This CDR3 has 13 residues. Trimming cost V 7 bases and J 7 bases; bases outside gene matches: 8. Germline V gives CDR1 MNHEY, CDR2 SMNVEV (reference sequence). The CDR3 nucleotides read TGTGCCAGCAAACGGACAGGGGTTGTTGAGCAGTACTTC. Residues: CASKRTGVVEQYF.

The V and J genes are TRBV19 and TRBJ1-2; no reliable D call. With 5 bases removed from V and 2 bases from J, the gap between germline ends came to 15 bases. Germline values: CDR1 LNHDA, CDR2 SQIVND (reference sequence). This CDR3 spans 15 amino acids. Here the CDR3 reads CASSYSLKINYGYTF. The CDR3 nucleotides read TGTGCCAGTAGTTACAGCTTGAAGATCAACTATGGCTACACCTTC.

This clonotype has at least ten counts. The CDR3 nucleotides read TGCAGTGCTACCTCCGGGACAGGGTTTGCCGGGGAGCTGTTTTTT. This gives the protein CSATSGTGFAGELFF. V usage is TRBV20-1 and J usage is TRBJ2-2, with 9 bases identical to TRBD1. The germline V gene encodes CDR1 DFQATT and CDR2 SNEGSKA (reference sequence). The CDR3 runs 15 residues. V lost 4 bases and J lost 6; bases outside the gene matches: 9.

This clonotype has at least ten counts. This chain connects TRBV19 to TRBJ2-7; D possibly uses TRBD1 or TRBD2 (5 bases each). CDR3 size: 14 residues. V dropped 6 bases and J dropped 0 bases, with 12 bases sitting between them. Per germline, CDR1 LNHDA and CDR2 SQIVND (reference sequence). The CDR3 bases are TGTGCCAGTAGCCAAAGGGACGGCTCCTACGAGCAGTACTTC. Protein: CASSQRDGSYEQYF.

In its sample, this clonotype was seen many times. The chain couples TRBV6-2 or TRBV6-3 to TRBJ2-7; D gene ambiguous. CDR3 length equals 15 residues. Looked up from germline, CDR1 is MNHEY and CDR2 is SVGEGT. Between the trimmed V and J ends, which lost 0 bases and 2 bases, there was a span of 11 bases. As DNA, the CDR3 is TGTGCCAGCAGTTACTCGAAGGGCACAGCCTACGAGCAGTACTTC. Protein sequence: CASSYSKGTAYEQYF.

This clonotype was seen repeatedly, ten times or more. This chain joins TRBV20-1 and TRBJ1-6, with D uncertain. The germline V gene encodes CDR1 DFQATT and CDR2 SNEGSKA (reference sequence). The CDR3 contains 13 residues. V lost 6 bases and J 7 bases, leaving 13 bases between the germline ends. CDR3 DNA: TGCAGTGCGATAAGGACCCAGAATTCACCCCTCCACTTT. Translation gives CSAIRTQNSPLHF.

The chain combines TRBV3-1 with TRBJ2-2; 13 nucleotides match TRBD2. Germline lookup yields CDR1 LGHDT and CDR2 YNNKEL (reference sequence). This CDR3 has 16 residues. V was clipped by 3 bases and J by 3 bases; unmatched bases: 1. In DNA form, the CDR3 reads TGTGCCAGCAGCCATGGACTAGCGGGGGACACCGGGGAGCTGTTTTTT. This encodes CASSHGLAGDTGELFF.

This clonotype was recorded at least ten times. The V and J genes are TRBV6-1 and TRBJ2-5; D is unresolved. The CDR3 runs to 11 residues. V lost 0 bases to trimming and J lost 5 bases, with 1 base between them. Germline CDR1 is MNHNS and CDR2 is SASEGT. CDR3 in amino acids: CASSEAETQYF. The CDR3 DNA reads TGTGCCAGCAGTGAAGCGGAGACCCAGTACTTC.

This clonotype was counted at least ten times. The CDR3 loop is CASSLTPQGKDSNQPQHF. The CDR3 nucleotides are TGTGCCAGCAGTCTCACCCCACAGGGGAAAGATAGCAATCAGCCCCAGCATTTT. This chain links TRBV6-4 with TRBJ1-5, with 7 bases lining up with TRBD1. With 5 bases clipped from V and 0 bases from J, the junction kept 13 bases outside the gene matches. This CDR3 region has 18 residues. The germline V gene encodes CDR1 MRHNA and CDR2 SNTAGT.

This clonotype was recorded many times. The chain has TRBV6-1 and TRBJ2-5; no clear D gene. V lost 1 base to trimming and J lost 6 bases, with 6 bases between them. The CDR3 contains 12 residues. The germline CDR1 and CDR2 sequences are MNHNS and SASEGT. The CDR3 loop is CASSEGVKTQYF. CDR3 coding DNA: TGTGCCAGCAGTGAAGGGGTAAAGACCCAGTACTTC.